This record covers a single T cell receptor (beta chain). Original handling: Amplifying reference gene primers gave estimates of nucleated cell counts. The table came from immunoSEQ multiplex PCR; TCRdb's copy has only in-frame clones and leaves some out. The DNA was the basis for D and trimming; V, J and clone size are from that table. The repertoire has under 150,000 clones, 84% of them found once; the top ten carry approximately 8.1%. The data derive from a study of blood T cell repertoires in COVID-19. Study summary: The United States, Italy and Spain supplied acute and convalescent COVID-19 samples.

The trim removed 4 bases at V and 8 bases at J, leaving 10 bases unmatched. Germline CDR1 reads SGHRS; CDR2 reads YFSETQ. The CDR3 runs 14 residues. This receptor was taken from a woman aged 40-49 years with acute or convalescent COVID-19. The rearrangement uses TRBV5-1 and TRBJ1-2, with 8 bases fitting TRBD1. The sequenced sample was peripheral blood. The CDR3 region has the DNA TGCGCCAGCAGCGATCAGGGACAGGTTAAAGGCTACACCTTC. Its protein product is CASSDQGQVKGYTF. The full variable domain, its missing parts supplied by reference TRBV5-1 and TRBJ1-2, is KAGVTQTPRYLIKTRGQQVTLSCSPISGHRSVSWYQQTPGQGLQFLFEYFSETQRNKGNFPGRFSGRQFSNSRSEMNVSTLELGDSALYLCASSDQGQVKGYTFGSGTRLTVV.